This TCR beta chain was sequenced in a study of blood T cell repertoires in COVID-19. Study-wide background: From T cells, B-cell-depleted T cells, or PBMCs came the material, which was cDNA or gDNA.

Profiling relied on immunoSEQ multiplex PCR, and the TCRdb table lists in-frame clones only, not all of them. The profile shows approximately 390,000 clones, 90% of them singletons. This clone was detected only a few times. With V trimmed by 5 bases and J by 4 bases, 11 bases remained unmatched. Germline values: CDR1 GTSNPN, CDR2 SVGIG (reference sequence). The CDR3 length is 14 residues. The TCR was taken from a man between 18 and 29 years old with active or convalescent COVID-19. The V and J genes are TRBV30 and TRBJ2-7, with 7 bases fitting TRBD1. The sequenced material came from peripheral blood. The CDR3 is CAWGHRGLLYEQYF. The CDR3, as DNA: TGTGCCTGGGGCCACAGGGGCCTCTTATACGAGCAGTACTTC.